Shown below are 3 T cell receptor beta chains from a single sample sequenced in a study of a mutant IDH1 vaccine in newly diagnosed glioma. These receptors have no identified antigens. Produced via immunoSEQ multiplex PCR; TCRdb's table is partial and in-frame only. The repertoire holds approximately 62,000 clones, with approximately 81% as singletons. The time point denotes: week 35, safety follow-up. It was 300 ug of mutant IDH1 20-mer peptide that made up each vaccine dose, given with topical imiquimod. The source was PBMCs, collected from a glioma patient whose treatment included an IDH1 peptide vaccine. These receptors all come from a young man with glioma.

The CDR3 DNA reads TGTGCCAGTAGTATCGGCGGGTTCGGCACCGGGGAGCTGTTTTTT. Protein product: CASSIGGFGTGELFF. The chain links TRBV19 to TRBJ2-2, with D perhaps matching TRBD2 (5 bases). The CDR3 length is 15 residues. Germline CDR1 reads LNHDA; CDR2 reads SQIVND (reference sequence). V shed 3 bases and J shed 4 bases, with 12 bases lying between them.

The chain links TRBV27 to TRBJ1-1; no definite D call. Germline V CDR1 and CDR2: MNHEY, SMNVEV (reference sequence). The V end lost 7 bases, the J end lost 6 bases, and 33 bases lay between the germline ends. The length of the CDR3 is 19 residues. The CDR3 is CASILRVGLRGNLPPEAFF. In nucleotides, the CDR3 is TGTGCCAGCATCCTACGTGTTGGCCTTCGGGGTAACTTACCCCCTGAAGCTTTCTTT.

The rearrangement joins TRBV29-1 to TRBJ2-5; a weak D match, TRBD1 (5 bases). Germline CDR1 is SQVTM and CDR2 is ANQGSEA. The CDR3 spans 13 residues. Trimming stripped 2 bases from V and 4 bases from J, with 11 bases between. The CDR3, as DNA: TGCAGCGTTGAAAGGGTTAGGGGAGAGACCCAGTACTTC. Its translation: CSVERVRGETQYF.